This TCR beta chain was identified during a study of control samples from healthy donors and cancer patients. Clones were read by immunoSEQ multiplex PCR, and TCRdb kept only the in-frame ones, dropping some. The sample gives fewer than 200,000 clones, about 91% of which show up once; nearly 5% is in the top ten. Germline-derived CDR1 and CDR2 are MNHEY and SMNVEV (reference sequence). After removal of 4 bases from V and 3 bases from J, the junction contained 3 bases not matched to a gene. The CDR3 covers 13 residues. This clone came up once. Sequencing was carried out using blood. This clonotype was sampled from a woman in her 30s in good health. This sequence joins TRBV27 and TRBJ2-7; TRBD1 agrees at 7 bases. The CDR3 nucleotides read TGTGCCAGCAGTTCCAGACAGGGCTACGAGCAGTACTTC. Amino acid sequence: CASSSRQGYEQYF.